Included here is one TCR beta chain sequence, with context. V lost 8 bases to trimming and J lost 0 bases, with 8 bases between them. This CDR3 spans 13 amino acids. Germline V gives CDR1 SGHTA, CDR2 FQGTGA. TCRdb's copy holds only in-frame clones and misses some; the assay was immunoSEQ multiplex PCR. The sample includes roughly 600,000 clones, roughly 98% of them seen just once. This sample was included in a study of shared clonotypes between healthy human individuals. For the study at large: The plates for each donor numbered three CD4 naive, three CD4 memory, two CD8 naive and one CD8 memory.

Naive CD8 cells, CD45RO-negative and positively selected for CCR7, excluded terminally differentiated effector memory CD45RA+ cells. Material: naive CD8+ T cells sorted from blood. The receptor's source is a man aged 25-40 years in good health. The genes are TRBV7-3 and TRBJ2-1; perhaps TRBD2 as D (5 bases). The CDR3 here is CASGSSSYNEQFF. DNA of the CDR3: TGTGCCAGCGGGAGCAGCTCCTACAATGAGCAGTTCTTC.